The clone carrying this T cell receptor beta chain was seen once. As yet, its antigen is unknown. CDR1 is KGHDR, CDR2 SFDVKD, per germline. The CDR3 is made up of 14 amino acids. With 4 bases removed from V and 7 bases from J, the gap between germline ends came to 15 bases. Treatment denoted: approximately 10-day PBMC culture with coronavirus spike peptide pools or control peptides (ViraFEST assay). Half the medium was replaced with fresh IL-2 medium on days 3 and 7. This sample was taken from a study of vaccination and CD4 T cells after COVID-19. CD4+ T cells that had been cultured provided DNA sequenced with the Oncomine TCR Beta short-read assay. TCRdb redid the calling of the PCR reads with MiXCR, one entry per CDR3 protein. The table has 12,000 or so distinct CDR3 sequences, approximately 50% seen once.

The chain couples TRBV24-1 to TRBJ1-2; a possible D gene is TRBD1 (6 bases). The clonotype comes from a human donor who had recovered from COVID-19. The sample was CD4+ T cells from blood, cultured in vitro. The CDR3 nucleotides are TGTGCCACCAGTGAAAGGACAGATAGCCCTGGCTACACCTTC. It translates to CATSERTDSPGYTF.